The 26 T cell receptor beta chains below were found in one sample sequenced in a study of CD8 T cells in Susac syndrome. It was with random hexamers that roughly 0.45 to 1 ug RNA was reverse transcribed. TCRdb processed the immunoSEQ multiplex PCR reads anew with MiXCR; each CDR3 protein has one entry. The table includes about 200,000 distinct CDR3 sequences, 85% to 95% detected once. Sequencing used CD4+ T cells from PBMCs. The receptors stem from a human donor in good health.

The J gene is TRBJ2-7, the V gene TRBV29-1; 7 bases are a match to TRBD1. Trimming at V came to 4 bases and at J to 8 bases, leaving 11 bases not matched to a gene. The germline gives CDR1 SQVTM, CDR2 ANQGSEA. The CDR3 spans 13 residues. The CDR3 here is CSVVGVQGEKQYF. The CDR3 DNA is TGCAGCGTTGTGGGGGTCCAGGGGGAAAAGCAGTACTTC.

The rearrangement uses TRBV29-1 and TRBJ2-5; D might be TRBD2 (8 bases). CDR1 and CDR2 from the germline V gene are SQVTM and ANQGSEA. This CDR3 is built from 14 residues. V dropped 5 bases and J dropped 2 bases, with 15 bases sitting between them. The CDR3 DNA reads TGCAGCGTTATCGGGAGGGGACAGCAAGAGACCCAGTACTTC. This codes for CSVIGRGQQETQYF. The whole variable domain, remainder taken from reference TRBV29-1 and TRBJ2-5, is SAVISQKPSRDICQRGTSLTIQCQVDSQVTMMFWYRQQPGQSLTLIATANQGSEATYESGFVIDKFPISRPNLTFSTLTVSNMSPEDSSIYLCSVIGRGQQETQYFGPGTRLLVL.

The V and J genes are TRBV20-1 and TRBJ2-1; D possibly corresponds to TRBD1 (6 bases). Trimming took off 6 bases at V and 0 bases at J, with 15 bases between the two ends. This CDR3 has 15 amino acids. Germline loops: CDR1 DFQATT, CDR2 SNEGSKA (reference sequence). As DNA, the CDR3 is TGCAGTGCCTCCCAGGGGCGGAGCTCCTACAATGAGCAGTTCTTC. This translates into CSASQGRSSYNEQFF.

CDR3 protein: CSARGSGSYNEQFF. The DNA for the CDR3 is TGCAGTGCTAGGGGATCGGGCTCCTACAATGAGCAGTTCTTC. V gene TRBV20-1 combines with J gene TRBJ2-1; no firm D call. V gave up 3 bases and J gave up 0 bases, with 9 bases separating them. Germline loops: CDR1 DFQATT, CDR2 SNEGSKA (reference sequence). The CDR3 totals 14 residues.

As to this clonotype: No DNA is shown, since the ends of the CDR3 on it are uncertain; the CDR3 is the one TCRdb lists. V usage is TRBV9 and J usage is TRBJ1-6. The CDR3 is 14 residues long, counting both termini. CDR1 and CDR2 from the germline V gene are SGDLS and YYNGEE. The CDR3 loop reads CASSGLSGPSPLHF.

Only one count was recorded for this clonotype. This chain's CDR3 is CASSQAEETETQYF. The CDR3 DNA is TGTGCCAGCAGCCAAGCCGAGGAGACGGAGACGCAGTATTTT. The V call is TRBV3-1, the J call TRBJ2-3; D gene uncertain. Trimming took off 1 base at V and 9 bases at J, with 14 bases between the two ends. The CDR3 runs to 14 residues. The V gene's germline CDR1 is LGHDT and CDR2 YNNKEL (reference sequence).

This clonotype occurred a few times. The chain recombines TRBV15 with TRBJ2-1; D is possibly TRBD1 or TRBD2 (6 bases each). Germline loops: CDR1 LNHNV, CDR2 YYDKDF (reference sequence). The CDR3 spans 16 residues. Trimming took off 2 bases at V and 3 bases at J, with 14 bases between the two ends. This chain's CDR3 is CATSRRGVTSYNEQFF. Here the CDR3 DNA reads TGTGCCACCAGCAGAAGGGGGGTTACTAGCTACAATGAGCAGTTCTTC.

J is TRBJ1-5 and V is TRBV12-3 or TRBV12-4; a possible D gene is TRBD1 (5 bases). Trimming cost V 3 bases and J 5 bases, with 17 bases left between them. This CDR3 spans 16 amino acids. Written as DNA, the CDR3 is TGTGCCAGCAGTTTGATACGGGGCAGGGAAGATCAGCCCCAGCATTTT. Translation gives CASSLIRGREDQPQHF.

V is TRBV29-1 and J is TRBJ2-7; D remains unclear. V shed 5 bases and J shed 2 bases, with 13 bases lying between them. The CDR3 has 13 residues. Looked up from germline, CDR1 is SQVTM and CDR2 is ANQGSEA. The CDR3 sequence: CSVLLSGTYEQYV. CDR3 bases: TGCAGCGTTCTTCTTAGTGGGACCTACGAGCAGTACGTC.

The chain combines TRBV7-2 with TRBJ2-1, with TRBD2 identical over 13 bases. Germline CDR1 SGHTA, CDR2 FQGNSA. J lost 9 bases, V lost 5 bases, and 10 bases had no gene match. The CDR3 contains 16 residues. CDR3 residues: CASSTGGLAGPGEQFF. As DNA, the CDR3 is TGTGCCAGCAGCACAGGGGGACTAGCGGGACCAGGTGAGCAGTTCTTC. The full variable domain, in which reference TRBV7-2 and TRBJ2-1 provide the parts outside the CDR3, is GAGVSQSPSNKVTEKGKDVELRCDPISGHTALYWYRQSLGQGLEFLIYFQGNSAPDKSGLPSDRFSAERTGGSVSTLTIQRTQQEDSAVYLCASSTGGLAGPGEQFFGPGTRLTVL.

The chain carries TRBV5-6 and TRBJ2-3; 12 nucleotides align to TRBD1. CDR1 and CDR2 from the germline V gene are SGHDT and YYEEEE. V shed 4 bases and J 5 bases; nucleotides not matched to a gene: 8. This CDR3 is built from 16 residues. CDR3 residues: CASSRPGQGAGDTQYF. CDR3 nucleotides: TGTGCCAGCAGCAGACCGGGACAGGGGGCGGGAGATACGCAGTATTTT.

Comment on this clonotype: The junction does not match germline at one end; this may be a read error. The gene calls are TRBV6-5 and TRBJ2-3; no clear D. The germline V gene has CDR1 MNHEY and CDR2 SVGAGI. The CDR3 extends over 14 amino acids. Here the CDR3 reads CANSYGQHTDTQYF. For the CDR3, the DNA is TGTGCCAACAGTTACGGCCAGCACACAGATACGCAGTATTTT.

This clonotype has a handful of counts. The chain links TRBV30 to TRBJ2-7, with 8 bases that match TRBD1. The CDR3 loop spans 11 amino acids. From germline, CDR1 is GTSNPN and CDR2 SVGIG (reference sequence). V was clipped by 2 bases and J by 7 bases; unmatched bases: 1. The CDR3 sequence: CAWSTGGEQYV. In DNA form, the CDR3 reads TGTGCCTGGAGTACAGGGGGGGAGCAGTACGTC.

This clonotype is a singleton in its sample. The CDR3 nucleotides read TGTGCCAGCAGCGTAGAACAGGGGGCCGCCGGGGAGCTGTTTTTT. Encoded protein: CASSVEQGAAGELFF. The chain uses TRBV9 and TRBJ2-2, with 9 bases identical to TRBD1. Germline assignment: CDR1 SGDLS and CDR2 YYNGEE. The CDR3 totals 15 residues. Losses at the gene ends were 0 bases for V and 6 bases for J; bases not matched to a gene: 3.

V and J are TRBV20-1 and TRBJ1-5, with a possible D match to TRBD1 (6 bases). The CDR3 loop spans 14 amino acids. Germline V gives CDR1 DFQATT, CDR2 SNEGSKA (reference sequence). Trimming left V 6 bases short and J 4 bases short, with 16 bases between. The CDR3 protein is CSATGQSGNQPQHF. CDR3 DNA sequence: TGCAGTGCCACAGGACAGAGTGGGAATCAGCCCCAGCATTTT.

The V and J genes are TRBV30 and TRBJ1-4; the D is unclear. From germline, CDR1 is GTSNPN and CDR2 SVGIG (reference sequence). The CDR3 is 15 residues long. The ends were cut back, 2 bases at V and 0 bases at J, with 10 bases in the middle. CDR3 amino acids: CAWSIGLTTNEKLFF. DNA for the CDR3: TGTGCCTGGAGTATTGGGTTGACAACTAATGAAAAACTGTTTTTT.

The chain uses TRBV25-1 and TRBJ1-4, with D uncertain. The CDR3 is 13 residues long. Trimming took off 1 base at V and 6 bases at J, with 6 bases between the two ends. Germline V CDR1 and CDR2: MGHDK, SYGVNS. The CDR3 here is CASSESIDEKLFF. The CDR3 bases are TGTGCCAGCAGTGAATCAATTGATGAAAAACTGTTTTTT.

This chain connects TRBV7-2 to TRBJ2-7, with D tentatively TRBD2 (5 bases). The ends were cut back, 1 base at V and 5 bases at J, with 15 bases in the middle. CDR1 is SGHTA and CDR2 is FQGNSA in the germline V gene. CDR3 length: 15 residues. The CDR3: CASSLGGKGDHEQYF. The CDR3 DNA sequence: TGTGCCAGCAGCTTAGGCGGTAAGGGAGACCACGAGCAGTACTTC.

The CDR3 region is CASSYVSGNQPQHF. The CDR3 DNA reads as TGTGCCAGCAGTTACGTTTCGGGCAATCAGCCCCAGCATTTT. The chain combines TRBV27 with TRBJ1-5; D is uncertain. V was clipped by 4 bases and J by 2 bases, with 9 bases between them. This CDR3 comprises 14 residues. The germline V gene encodes CDR1 MNHEY and CDR2 SMNVEV (reference sequence).

This rearrangement joins TRBV20-1 to TRBJ2-1; D ambiguous. The CDR3 spans 14 residues. V lost 8 bases to trimming and J lost 0 bases, with 14 bases between them. Germline-derived CDR1 and CDR2 are DFQATT and SNEGSKA (reference sequence). This CDR3 is CSLRPGSSYNEQFF. CDR3 sequence (DNA): TGCAGTCTCCGTCCAGGCAGCTCCTACAATGAGCAGTTCTTC.

This chain links TRBV2 with TRBJ2-7; D remains unclear. This CDR3 is built from 11 residues. The V and J ends lost 3 bases and 4 bases respectively, with 4 bases between them. The germline V gene encodes CDR1 SNHLY and CDR2 FYNNEI. The CDR3 spells CASSDPYEQYF. The CDR3 DNA follows: TGTGCCAGCAGTGACCCTTACGAGCAGTACTTC.

For the CDR3, the DNA is TGTGCCACCAGCAGAGATGTGGCCTCAGAGACCCAGTACTTC. Translating gives CATSRDVASETQYF. The chain joins TRBV15 to TRBJ2-5; D is uncertain. Germline V CDR1 and CDR2: LNHNV, YYDKDF (reference sequence). The CDR3 has 14 residues. V lost 0 bases and J 4 bases, leaving 9 bases between the germline ends.

The chain has TRBV29-1 and TRBJ1-5, with TRBD1 as a possible D gene (5 bases). Trimming removed 4 bases at V and 3 bases at J, with 7 bases between. The germline gives CDR1 SQVTM, CDR2 ANQGSEA. There are 12 residues in the CDR3. The DNA for the CDR3 is TGCAGCGTTGGACAGTCCAATCAGCCCCAGCATTTT. This codes for CSVGQSNQPQHF.

The chain has TRBV29-1 and TRBJ2-1, with D perhaps TRBD2 (5 bases). The germline CDR1 and CDR2 sequences are SQVTM and ANQGSEA. V gave up 4 bases and J gave up 8 bases, with 24 bases separating them. The CDR3 runs to 16 residues. The CDR3: CSVVGVSGLRGDEQFF. As DNA, the CDR3 is TGCAGCGTTGTGGGAGTGTCTGGGCTTAGAGGAGATGAGCAGTTCTTC.

The chain employs TRBV13 and TRBJ2-1; weak D call: TRBD2 (7 bases). Germline loops: CDR1 PRHDT, CDR2 FYEKMQ (reference sequence). The CDR3 sequence is 15 residues long. Trimming pared 5 bases from V and 6 bases from J, leaving 17 bases between. This CDR3 is CASSPLGGGPNEQFF. The CDR3 region has the DNA TGTGCCAGCAGCCCCTTAGGGGGAGGGCCCAATGAGCAGTTCTTC.

CDR3 amino acids: CSVRQGGALRTDTQYF. As DNA, the CDR3 is TGCAGCGTCCGCCAGGGGGGGGCCCTTCGCACAGATACGCAGTATTTT. The chain joins TRBV29-1 to TRBJ2-3, with D possibly being TRBD1 or TRBD2 (7 bases each). This CDR3 has 16 residues. The germline CDR1 and CDR2 sequences are SQVTM and ANQGSEA. The V gene lost 6 bases and the J gene lost 1 base, with 20 bases spanning the gap.